The 26 T cell receptor beta chains in this list originate from one sample, sequenced in a study of early T cells in non-severe SARS-CoV-2 infection. A single record per CDR3 protein comes from TCRdb applying MiXCR to the 5' RACE reads. The table shows tens of thousands of distinct CDR3 sequences, with around 13% occurring only once. What was sequenced was whole blood. These receptor sequences come from an adult who was a healthcare worker with PCR-confirmed SARS-CoV-2 infection or an uninfected control (not recorded which).

This clonotype was seen ten or more times. The J gene is TRBJ1-4, the V gene TRBV20-1; TRBD1 is a possible D gene (6 bases). Trimming took off 6 bases at V and 8 bases at J, with 22 bases between the two ends. This CDR3 region has 15 residues. Germline CDR1 and CDR2: DFQATT and SNEGSKA (reference sequence). The CDR3 spells CSAPGDGRVGEKLFF. As DNA, the CDR3 is TGCAGTGCACCAGGGGACGGCCGGGTCGGAGAAAAACTGTTTTTT.

Ten or more counts support this clonotype. This chain links TRBV20-1 with TRBJ1-5; D unresolved. V lost 4 bases and J lost 0, with 13 bases in between. From germline, CDR1 is DFQATT and CDR2 SNEGSKA (reference sequence). The CDR3 totals 15 residues. The CDR3 is CSAIRGTYSNQPQHF. CDR3 nucleotides: TGCAGTGCTATACGGGGTACATATAGCAATCAGCCCCAGCATTTT.

The chain recombines TRBV4-3 with TRBJ2-3; 7 nucleotides agree with TRBD2. This CDR3 has 16 amino acids. Unmatched junction bases numbered 4, after V lost 0 bases and J lost 1 base. The germline CDR1 and CDR2 sequences are LGHNA and YSLEER. The chain's CDR3 is CASSQDPLAGTDTQYF. The CDR3, as DNA: TGCGCCAGCAGCCAAGACCCCCTAGCGGGCACAGATACGCAGTATTTT.

The gene calls are TRBV10-3 and TRBJ2-7; TRBD2 matches at 9 bases. Unmatched junction bases numbered 9, after V lost 3 bases and J lost 3 bases. The CDR3 extends over 16 amino acids. The germline V gene encodes CDR1 ENHRY and CDR2 SYGVKD. CDR3 protein: CAISDSASGIRYEQYF. CDR3 sequence (DNA): TGTGCCATCAGTGACTCAGCTAGCGGGATCCGCTACGAGCAGTACTTC.

This clonotype appeared many times. The genes are TRBV28 and TRBJ1-5, with no clear D. The V end was cut by 5 bases, the J end by 0 bases, with 11 bases between. The CDR3 runs to 15 residues. From germline, CDR1 is MDHEN and CDR2 SYDVKM. CDR3 sequence: CASSTGQASNQPQHF. The CDR3 DNA reads TGTGCCAGCAGTACTGGCCAGGCTAGCAATCAGCCCCAGCATTTT.

In its sample, this clonotype was seen many times. V gene TRBV28 combines with J gene TRBJ1-5; a weak D match, TRBD1 (6 bases). V shed 1 base and J shed 5 bases, with 12 bases lying between them. CDR1 MDHEN and CDR2 SYDVKM come from the germline V gene. The CDR3 is 15 residues long. CDR3 residues: CASSLYREGDQPQHF. As DNA, the CDR3 is TGTGCCAGCAGTTTATACAGGGAAGGGGATCAGCCCCAGCATTTT.

This clonotype was seen ten or more times. The CDR3 region has the DNA TGCAGTGCTAGAGATTCCGGGACAGGGGGCTACTCACCCCTCCACTTT. This sequence encodes CSARDSGTGGYSPLHF. The chain couples TRBV20-1 to TRBJ1-6; TRBD1 agrees at 12 bases. Unmatched junction bases numbered 7, after V lost 0 bases and J lost 10 bases. Per germline, CDR1 DFQATT and CDR2 SNEGSKA (reference sequence). This CDR3 is built from 16 residues.

This clonotype was seen at least ten times. V and J are TRBV10-3 and TRBJ2-1; no clear D gene. CDR3 size: 15 residues. Trimming removed 10 bases at V and 5 bases at J, with 21 bases between. The germline V gene encodes CDR1 ENHRY and CDR2 SYGVKD. CDR3 coding DNA: TGTGCCACCAGCAAGGGCGGAGAAATAGACAATGAGCAGTTCTTC. It specifies CATSKGGEIDNEQFF.

This chain connects TRBV7-2 to TRBJ2-5; D remains unclear. CDR3 length: 13 residues. Germline assignment: CDR1 SGHTA and CDR2 FQGNSA. Trimming took off 4 bases at V and 5 bases at J, with 11 bases between the two ends. The CDR3 sequence: CASSSRRSETQYF. CDR3 bases: TGTGCCAGCAGCTCCCGACGGTCCGAGACCCAGTACTTC.

This clonotype occurred once. The gene calls are TRBV28 and TRBJ2-7, with D unresolved. This CDR3 comprises 13 residues. The germline CDR1 and CDR2 sequences are MDHEN and SYDVKM. The V and J ends lost 5 bases and 1 base respectively, with 9 bases between them. CDR3 DNA: TGTGCCAGCAGTCAACTGGGGTCCTACGAGCAGTACTTC. Its protein product is CASSQLGSYEQYF.

This clonotype has ten or more counts. The chain links TRBV29-1 to TRBJ2-1; D unresolved. V dropped 2 bases and J dropped 0 bases, with 17 bases sitting between them. The germline gives CDR1 SQVTM, CDR2 ANQGSEA. The CDR3 has 17 amino acids. The CDR3 sequence is CSVEYGSLASSYNEQFF. The CDR3 DNA is TGCAGCGTTGAATACGGCAGCTTAGCAAGCTCCTACAATGAGCAGTTCTTC.

In this sample, this clonotype turned up many times. This chain links TRBV29-1 with TRBJ2-7; D call uncertain. V lost 3 bases and J 5 bases, leaving 14 bases between the germline ends. The germline gives CDR1 SQVTM, CDR2 ANQGSEA. The CDR3 consists of 13 residues. CDR3 nucleotides: TGCAGCGTTGAGGGTTGGTCCCAGGACGAGCAGTACTTC. Encoded protein: CSVEGWSQDEQYF.

This clonotype showed up many times. The chain uses TRBV7-8 and TRBJ1-5; D is possibly TRBD1 (6 bases). Trimming took 5 bases from V and 9 from J, leaving 17 bases between them. The CDR3 runs 14 residues. Germline V gene data show CDR1 as SGHVS and CDR2 as FQNEAQ. As DNA, the CDR3 is TGTGCCAGCAGCCAACGACAGGCGCAGAGGCCCCAGCATTTT. Its translation: CASSQRQAQRPQHF.

This chain links TRBV24-1 with TRBJ1-2; D not certain. Germline CDR1 and CDR2: KGHDR and SFDVKD. Trimming removed 2 bases at V and 10 bases at J, with 19 bases between. CDR3 size: 15 residues. The CDR3 loop is CATSDSAIGQENYTF. CDR3 DNA: TGTGCCACCAGTGATTCTGCCATCGGGCAAGAGAACTACACCTTC.

This clonotype was detected ten times or more. The chain links TRBV28 to TRBJ2-7; D possibly corresponds to TRBD1 (6 bases). V gave up 6 bases and J gave up 2 bases, with 17 bases separating them. The CDR3 is 15 residues long. The V gene's germline CDR1 is MDHEN and CDR2 SYDVKM. The DNA of the CDR3 is TGTGCCAGCAGGGTCTTCAGGCCAGGGGCCTACGAGCAGTACTTC. Translated, it gives CASRVFRPGAYEQYF.

Many counts were recorded for this clonotype. The J gene is TRBJ1-1, the V gene TRBV30; D is undetermined. Germline V gives CDR1 GTSNPN, CDR2 SVGIG (reference sequence). The V and J ends lost 0 bases and 7 bases respectively, with 9 bases between them. The CDR3 is made up of 12 amino acids. The CDR3 coding sequence is TGTGCCTGGAGTGTTAGGGCAGGTGAAGCTTTCTTT. It codes for CAWSVRAGEAFF.

This clonotype has at least ten counts. The chain's CDR3 is CSASRSSYNEQFF. CDR3 coding DNA: TGCAGTGCTAGCCGTAGCTCCTACAATGAGCAGTTCTTC. The chain combines TRBV20-1 with TRBJ2-1, with D uncertain. This CDR3 is 13 amino acids long. CDR1 is DFQATT and CDR2 is SNEGSKA in the germline V gene (reference sequence). V was trimmed by 3 bases and J by 0 bases, leaving 6 bases between them.

This clonotype was seen only a few times. The chain recombines TRBV6-5 with TRBJ2-5; 11 nucleotides align to TRBD1. The V gene's germline CDR1 is MNHEY and CDR2 SVGAGI. Germline trimming cut 5 bases from V and 5 bases from J; bases unmatched to any gene: 7. CDR3 length equals 15 residues. The CDR3: CASSPGTGGPETQYF. CDR3 bases: TGTGCCAGCAGTCCCGGGACAGGGGGTCCGGAGACCCAGTACTTC.

This clonotype was recorded at least ten times. The chain combines TRBV19 with TRBJ1-2, with 8 bases fitting TRBD1. CDR3 size: 17 residues. Germline loops: CDR1 LNHDA, CDR2 SQIVND (reference sequence). Trimming at V came to 3 bases and at J to 4 bases, leaving 13 bases not matched to a gene. Here the CDR3 reads CASSIPSSGTGLYGYTF. CDR3 nucleotides: TGTGCCAGTAGTATTCCATCCTCCGGGACAGGTCTCTATGGCTACACCTTC.

This clonotype was detected ten times or more. The chain has TRBV20-1 and TRBJ2-7; D gene uncertain. This CDR3 region has 14 residues. V dropped 4 bases and J dropped 3 bases, with 16 bases sitting between them. Germline CDR1 reads DFQATT; CDR2 reads SNEGSKA (reference sequence). CDR3 loop: CSAIDPLSSYEQYF. The CDR3 nucleotides read TGCAGTGCTATTGATCCCTTATCTAGCTACGAGCAGTACTTC.

The chain couples TRBV7-2 to TRBJ2-1; 12 bases line up with TRBD2. There are 15 residues in the CDR3. V was pared by 5 bases and J by 9 bases, with 8 bases of the junction left unmatched. In germline, CDR1 is SGHTA, CDR2 FQGNSA. This chain's CDR3 is CASSPTSGRVSEQFF. The DNA for the CDR3 is TGTGCCAGCAGCCCGACTAGCGGGAGAGTAAGTGAGCAGTTCTTC.

The V gene is TRBV29-1, the J gene TRBJ1-2; D remains unclear. Germline values: CDR1 SQVTM, CDR2 ANQGSEA. V was trimmed by 4 bases and J by 4 bases, leaving 7 bases between them. The CDR3 runs to 11 residues. The CDR3 sequence: CSVVHFYGYTF. The CDR3 nucleotides read TGCAGCGTTGTTCATTTCTATGGCTACACCTTC.

The table lists this clonotype with many counts. The chain joins TRBV27 to TRBJ2-3; TRBD2 might be the D (6 bases). The CDR3 contains 15 residues. The germline V gene has CDR1 MNHEY and CDR2 SMNVEV (reference sequence). Between the trimmed V and J ends, which lost 1 base and 6 bases, there was a span of 14 bases. The CDR3 protein is CASSLWPPRGDTQYF. The CDR3 nucleotides read TGTGCCAGCAGTTTATGGCCACCCCGGGGGGATACGCAGTATTTT.

This clonotype was observed at least ten times. This chain joins TRBV7-2 and TRBJ2-1; 11 bases are shared with TRBD2. CDR3 length equals 17 residues. Losses at the gene ends were 1 base for V and 6 bases for J; bases not matched to a gene: 8. Germline V CDR1 and CDR2: SGHTA, FQGNSA. The CDR3 DNA reads TGTGCCAGCAGCTTAGTAGCGGGAGGGCAGCGGGGCAATGAGCAGTTCTTC. It specifies CASSLVAGGQRGNEQFF.

This clonotype has at least ten counts. The chain uses TRBV6-2 or TRBV6-3 and TRBJ2-7; 7 bases agree with TRBD1. The CDR3 is made up of 13 amino acids. The J segment lost 4 bases and the V segment lost 2 bases, leaving 2 bases of the junction unmatched. The germline CDR1 and CDR2 sequences are MNHEY and SVGEGT. CDR3 sequence: CASSYDREYEQYF. In nucleotides, the CDR3 is TGTGCCAGCAGTTACGACAGGGAATACGAGCAGTACTTC.

This clonotype was seen a handful of times. The chain joins TRBV29-1 to TRBJ1-1; 7 bases are a match to TRBD1. Per the germline V gene, CDR1 is SQVTM and CDR2 is ANQGSEA. After removal of 5 bases from V and 1 base from J, the junction contained 1 base not matched to a gene. The CDR3 extends over 12 amino acids. As DNA, the CDR3 is TGCAGCGTTAAGGGGGCGAACACTGAAGCTTTCTTT. Translating it yields CSVKGANTEAFF.